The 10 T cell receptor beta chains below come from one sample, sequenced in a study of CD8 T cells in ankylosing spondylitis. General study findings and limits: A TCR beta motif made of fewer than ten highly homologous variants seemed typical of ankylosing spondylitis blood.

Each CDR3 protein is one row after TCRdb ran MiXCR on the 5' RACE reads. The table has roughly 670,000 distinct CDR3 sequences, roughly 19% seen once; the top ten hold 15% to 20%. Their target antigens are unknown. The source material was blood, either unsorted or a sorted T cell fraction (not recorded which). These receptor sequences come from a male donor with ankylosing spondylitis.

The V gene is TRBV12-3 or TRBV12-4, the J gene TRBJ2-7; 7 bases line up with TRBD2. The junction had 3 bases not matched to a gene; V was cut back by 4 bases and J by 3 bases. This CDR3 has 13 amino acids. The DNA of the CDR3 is TGTGCCAGCAGTTGGGGGGGTTTCTACGAGCAGTACTTC. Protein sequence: CASSWGGFYEQYF.

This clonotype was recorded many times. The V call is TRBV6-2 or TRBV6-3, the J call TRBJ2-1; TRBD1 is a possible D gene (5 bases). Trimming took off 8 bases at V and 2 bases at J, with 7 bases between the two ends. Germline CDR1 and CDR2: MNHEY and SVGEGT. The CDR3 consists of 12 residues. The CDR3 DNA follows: TGTGCCAGCGGGGCAACCTACAATGAGCAGTTCTTC. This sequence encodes CASGATYNEQFF.

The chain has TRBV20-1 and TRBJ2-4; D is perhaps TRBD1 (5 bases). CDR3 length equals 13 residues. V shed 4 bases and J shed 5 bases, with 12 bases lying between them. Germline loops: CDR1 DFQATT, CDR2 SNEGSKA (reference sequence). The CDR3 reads CSAKGFLENIQYF. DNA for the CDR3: TGCAGTGCTAAGGGGTTCTTGGAAAACATTCAGTACTTC.

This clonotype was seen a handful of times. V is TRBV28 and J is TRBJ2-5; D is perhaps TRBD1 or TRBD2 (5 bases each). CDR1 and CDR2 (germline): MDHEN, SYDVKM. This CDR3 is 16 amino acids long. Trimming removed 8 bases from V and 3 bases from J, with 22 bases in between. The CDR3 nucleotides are TGTGCCAGCTCTAGTTTAGGGCACCGAGGGGAAGAGACCCAGTACTTC. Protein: CASSSLGHRGEETQYF.

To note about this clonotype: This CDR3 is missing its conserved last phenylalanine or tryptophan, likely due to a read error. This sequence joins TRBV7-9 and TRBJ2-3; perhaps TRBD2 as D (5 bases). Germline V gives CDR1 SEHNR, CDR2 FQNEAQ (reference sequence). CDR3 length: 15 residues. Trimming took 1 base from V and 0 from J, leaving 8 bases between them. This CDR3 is CASSLVASSTDTQYL. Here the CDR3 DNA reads TGTGCCAGCAGCTTAGTAGCTAGCAGCACAGATACGCAGTATTTA.

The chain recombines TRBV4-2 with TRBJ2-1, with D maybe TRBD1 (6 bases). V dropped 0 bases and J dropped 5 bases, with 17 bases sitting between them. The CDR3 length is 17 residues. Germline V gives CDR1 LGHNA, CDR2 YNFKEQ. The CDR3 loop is CASSQDYPEGVNNEQFF. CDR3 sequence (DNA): TGTGCCAGCAGCCAAGATTACCCAGAGGGGGTAAACAATGAGCAGTTCTTC.

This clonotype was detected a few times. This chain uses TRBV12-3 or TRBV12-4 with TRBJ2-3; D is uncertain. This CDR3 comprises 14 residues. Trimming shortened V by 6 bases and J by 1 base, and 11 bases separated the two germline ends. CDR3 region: CASSQDTRTDTQYF. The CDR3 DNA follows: TGTGCCAGCAGCCAAGACACTCGCACAGATACGCAGTATTTT.

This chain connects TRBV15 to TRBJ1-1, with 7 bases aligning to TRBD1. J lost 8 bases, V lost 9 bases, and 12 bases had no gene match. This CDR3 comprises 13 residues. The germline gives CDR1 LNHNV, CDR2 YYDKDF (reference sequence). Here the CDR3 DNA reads TGTGCCACTCGCGCCCCCGCACAGGGGGAAGCTTTCTTT. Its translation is CATRAPAQGEAFF.

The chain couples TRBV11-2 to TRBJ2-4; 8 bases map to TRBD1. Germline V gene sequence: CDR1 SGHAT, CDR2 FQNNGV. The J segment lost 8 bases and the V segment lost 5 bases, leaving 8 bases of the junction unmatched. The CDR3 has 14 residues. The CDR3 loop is CASSPMDRVDIQYF. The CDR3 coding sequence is TGTGCCAGCAGCCCAATGGACAGGGTGGACATTCAGTACTTC.

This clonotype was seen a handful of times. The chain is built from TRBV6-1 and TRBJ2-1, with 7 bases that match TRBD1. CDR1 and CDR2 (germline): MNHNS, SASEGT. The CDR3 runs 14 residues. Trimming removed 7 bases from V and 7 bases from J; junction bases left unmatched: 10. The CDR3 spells CASISGDRDNEQFF. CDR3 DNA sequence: TGTGCCAGCATCTCCGGGGACAGAGATAATGAGCAGTTCTTC.